The sample holds a few counts of the clone carrying this T cell receptor beta chain. This specimen belongs to a study of blood T cell repertoires in COVID-19. As for the study in general: The analysed material was cDNA or gDNA that came from T cells, B-cell-depleted T cells, or PBMCs.

Original handling: Estimation of nucleated cell counts relied on the amplification of reference gene primers. Generated by immunoSEQ multiplex PCR, the TCRdb table keeps only in-frame clones and is missing some. Clonal size and the V and J genes are those of that table, whereas D and trimming came from the DNA. This sample has 190,000 or so clones, with around 86% found just once. V trimming: 7 bases; J trimming: 5 bases; junction bases outside the gene matches: 12. There are 14 residues in the CDR3. Per the germline V gene, CDR1 is SGHTS and CDR2 is YDEGEE. The sample consisted of peripheral blood. The chain couples TRBV5-8 to TRBJ2-7; 7 positions match TRBD1. The origin of this receptor is a man aged 35 to 55 with active or convalescent COVID-19. In DNA, the CDR3 is TGTGCCAGCCCCGAAGGGGGCCCCCCTAACGAGCAGTACTTC. Amino acid sequence: CASPEGGPPNEQYF.